Below are 23 T cell receptor beta chains sequenced from a single sample in a study of spatial heterogeneity in lung cancer. Documented time point: sample taken at primary tumor resection. TCRdb re-called the 5' RACE reads with MiXCR, one entry per CDR3 protein. Of just over 75,000 distinct CDR3 sequences in the sample, about 7.8% are singletons; the top ten hold almost 7%. The material sequenced was PBMCs, taken at surgery. The receptors shown here come from a male donor with early-stage non-small cell lung cancer.

This clonotype showed up just a few times. J is TRBJ2-7 and V is TRBV12-3 or TRBV12-4; D remains unclear. Trimming took off 3 bases at V and 2 bases at J, with 11 bases between the two ends. This CDR3 region has 14 residues. This chain's CDR3 is CASSFHRFPYEQYF. CDR3 sequence (DNA): TGTGCCAGCAGTTTTCATAGATTTCCCTACGAGCAGTACTTC.

The table lists this clonotype with many counts. The chain has TRBV30 and TRBJ2-1; D may be TRBD2 (5 bases). Germline loops: CDR1 GTSNPN, CDR2 SVGIG (reference sequence). The V end was cut by 2 bases, the J end by 0 bases, with 11 bases between. The CDR3 contains 15 residues. CDR3 sequence: CAWSSGGSSYNEQFF. In DNA form, the CDR3 reads TGTGCCTGGAGTTCTGGAGGCAGCTCCTACAATGAGCAGTTCTTC.

In this sample, this clonotype turned up a few times. This sequence joins TRBV10-3 and TRBJ2-1; 8 bases match TRBD1. The germline gives CDR1 ENHRY, CDR2 SYGVKD. The CDR3 consists of 15 residues. The V gene end was trimmed by 0 bases and the J gene end by 5 bases; junction bases not matched to a gene: 3. CDR3 amino acids: CAISESQGADNEQFF. CDR3 DNA: TGTGCCATCAGTGAGTCCCAGGGGGCGGACAATGAGCAGTTCTTC.

This clonotype has a count of ten or more. The V gene is TRBV5-1, the J gene TRBJ2-1; 10 bases are shared with TRBD2. The V and J ends lost 0 bases and 3 bases, in that order; junction bases with no gene match: 9. The CDR3 has 18 amino acids. Germline CDR1 is SGHRS and CDR2 is YFSETQ. CDR3 sequence reads: CASSLAASGGTHYNEQFF. CDR3 bases: TGCGCCAGCAGCTTGGCCGCTAGCGGGGGAACCCACTACAATGAGCAGTTCTTC.

This clonotype was observed a handful of times. This chain joins TRBV12-3 or TRBV12-4 and TRBJ1-4, with TRBD1 as a possible D gene (5 bases). CDR3 length: 14 residues. Trimming stripped 4 bases from V and 3 bases from J, with 9 bases between. The CDR3 region is CASSYQGPNEKLFF. Here the CDR3 DNA reads TGTGCCAGCAGTTATCAGGGCCCTAATGAAAAACTGTTTTTT.

This clonotype came up many times. V gene TRBV6-1 combines with J gene TRBJ1-1; D not resolved. Germline V gene lookup returns CDR1 MNHNS and CDR2 SASEGT. Trimming pared 7 bases from V and 6 bases from J, leaving 9 bases between. The CDR3 covers 11 residues. The CDR3 reads CASTISAEAFF. The CDR3 bases are TGTGCCAGCACGATTTCGGCTGAAGCTTTCTTT.

This clonotype was picked up many times. A read error is likely, as this CDR3 ends without the conserved phenylalanine or tryptophan. CDR3 protein: CASRTPDREQFL. The DNA of the CDR3 is TGTGCCAGCAGGACCCCTGACAGGGAGCAGTTCTTA. The chain recombines TRBV2 with TRBJ2-1; tentatively, D is TRBD1 (6 bases). V lost 6 bases to trimming and J lost 10 bases, with 13 bases between them. The germline V gene has CDR1 SNHLY and CDR2 FYNNEI. The CDR3 has 12 amino acids.

This clonotype turned up a few times. The V and J genes are TRBV20-1 and TRBJ2-3; maybe TRBD1 (6 bases). V lost 3 bases and J 2 bases, leaving 15 bases between the germline ends. Per the germline V gene, CDR1 is DFQATT and CDR2 is SNEGSKA (reference sequence). The CDR3 consists of 15 residues. In DNA, the CDR3 is TGCAGTGCTAGCCACGGACAGAGCTTCACAGATACGCAGTATTTT. This gives the protein CSASHGQSFTDTQYF.

V is TRBV7-9 and J is TRBJ2-5; unclear D gene. The CDR3 is made up of 14 amino acids. Germline CDR1 SEHNR, CDR2 FQNEAQ (reference sequence). Between the trimmed V and J ends, which lost 4 bases and 2 bases, there was a span of 11 bases. The CDR3 loop reads CASSSFAAQETQYF. The CDR3 nucleotides read TGTGCCAGCAGCTCCTTTGCGGCTCAAGAGACCCAGTACTTC.

The V gene is TRBV29-1, the J gene TRBJ1-1; D not resolved. This CDR3 comprises 12 residues. The V end lost 4 bases, the J end lost 2 bases, and 8 bases lay between the germline ends. The germline CDR1 and CDR2 sequences are SQVTM and ANQGSEA. The DNA for the CDR3 is TGCAGCGTTGGAGACTTCAACACTGAAGCTTTCTTT. Translated, it gives CSVGDFNTEAFF.

This clonotype appeared a few times. The chain's CDR3 is CASSWTGEGNQPQHF. The DNA of the CDR3 is TGTGCCAGCAGCTGGACAGGGGAGGGCAATCAGCCCCAGCATTTT. This chain joins TRBV5-5 and TRBJ1-5; TRBD1 agrees at 9 bases. From germline, CDR1 is SGHKS and CDR2 YYEKEE (reference sequence). This CDR3 has 15 residues. V lost 3 bases to trimming and J lost 2 bases; unmatched junction nucleotides: 3. The full variable domain, completed using reference TRBV5-5 and TRBJ1-5, is DAGVTQSPTHLIKTRGQQVTLRCSPISGHKSVSWYQQVLGQGPQFIFQYYEKEERGRGNFPDRFSARQFPNYSSELNVNALLLGDSALYLCASSWTGEGNQPQHFGDGTRLSIL.

This clonotype was counted at least ten times. The chain combines TRBV29-1 with TRBJ1-1, with D possibly TRBD1 on 5 matching bases. Germline V gene sequence: CDR1 SQVTM, CDR2 ANQGSEA. The CDR3 consists of 13 residues. Trimming shortened V by 0 bases and J by 1 base, and 6 bases separated the two germline ends. CDR3 bases: TGCAGCGTTGAAGACAGGGCGAACACTGAAGCTTTCTTT. This sequence encodes CSVEDRANTEAFF.

Here the CDR3 DNA reads TGCAGCGTAATGGGGCTTAACGGCTACACCTTC. This translates into CSVMGLNGYTF. The V and J genes are TRBV29-1 and TRBJ1-2; D perhaps matches TRBD1 (5 bases). Germline V gene sequence: CDR1 SQVTM, CDR2 ANQGSEA. The CDR3 has 11 amino acids. Between the trimmed V and J ends, which lost 6 bases and 8 bases, there was a span of 13 bases. Full variable domain (outside the CDR3, taken from reference TRBV29-1 and TRBJ1-2): SAVISQKPSRDICQRGTSLTIQCQVDSQVTMMFWYRQQPGQSLTLIATANQGSEATYESGFVIDKFPISRPNLTFSTLTVSNMSPEDSSIYLCSVMGLNGYTFGSGTRLTVV.

This clonotype is judged medium-sized. The chain's CDR3 is CASSPQETQYF. The CDR3, as DNA: TGTGCCAGCAGCCCTCAAGAGACCCAGTACTTC. The chain has TRBV7-9 and TRBJ2-5; D call uncertain. The CDR3 is made up of 11 amino acids. Trimming stripped 5 bases from V and 2 bases from J, with 3 bases between. Germline V gene data show CDR1 as SEHNR and CDR2 as FQNEAQ (reference sequence).

The genes are TRBV12-3 or TRBV12-4 and TRBJ2-7; the match to TRBD1 covers 11 bases. This CDR3 has 15 amino acids. V lost 1 base and J lost 6; bases outside the gene matches: 5. CDR3 loop: CASSLGGTGGSEQYF. The CDR3 coding sequence is TGTGCCAGCAGTTTAGGTGGGACAGGGGGGTCCGAGCAGTACTTC.

In its sample, this clonotype was seen many times. The chain recombines TRBV29-1 with TRBJ2-7; D not resolved. This CDR3 is built from 13 residues. Between the trimmed V and J ends, which lost 4 bases and 2 bases, there was a span of 12 bases. CDR1 and CDR2 (germline): SQVTM, ANQGSEA. The CDR3 here is CSVVGTATYEQYF. CDR3 DNA sequence: TGCAGCGTTGTTGGTACGGCAACCTACGAGCAGTACTTC.

CDR3 sequence (DNA): TGTGCCTGGAGTGTACAGGGGAGAGAGACCCAGTACTTC. It specifies CAWSVQGRETQYF. This chain uses TRBV30 with TRBJ2-5; TRBD1 aligns across 7 bases. CDR3 size: 13 residues. Germline CDR1 reads GTSNPN; CDR2 reads SVGIG (reference sequence). The junction had 2 bases not matched to a gene; V was cut back by 0 bases and J by 4 bases.

This clonotype has a count of ten or more. This rearrangement joins TRBV7-9 to TRBJ1-5; unclear D gene. In germline, CDR1 is SEHNR, CDR2 FQNEAQ (reference sequence). CDR3 size: 13 residues. V was cut by 5 bases and J by 8 bases, with 13 bases left in between. The CDR3 DNA sequence: TGTGCCAGCAGCCAGGATACTTGGGAGCCCCAGCATTTT. Its translation: CASSQDTWEPQHF.

This clonotype has a count of ten or more. The chain combines TRBV7-2 with TRBJ1-1; no clear D gene. Per germline, CDR1 SGHTA and CDR2 FQGNSA. The germline V and J ends were trimmed by 5 bases and 1 base, with 8 bases remaining between them. This CDR3 has 13 residues. CDR3 in amino acids: CASSTQRNTEAFF. CDR3 nucleotides: TGTGCCAGCAGCACACAGAGGAACACTGAAGCTTTCTTT.

This clonotype was seen a few times. The chain couples TRBV24-1 to TRBJ2-5; D might be TRBD1 (6 bases). Germline V gives CDR1 KGHDR, CDR2 SFDVKD. Trimming shortened V by 4 bases and J by 1 base, and 9 bases separated the two germline ends. CDR3 length: 14 amino acids. The CDR3 region is CATSEPRGQETQYF. DNA for the CDR3: TGTGCCACCAGTGAACCCAGGGGCCAAGAGACCCAGTACTTC.

The V call is TRBV4-1, the J call TRBJ1-4; 7 bases fit TRBD1. The V segment lost 1 base and the J segment 11 bases; nucleotides outside the gene matches: 13. The V gene's germline CDR1 is MGHRA and CDR2 YSYEKL. The CDR3 length is 16 residues. The CDR3 here is CASSQGGDRVEWKLFF. The DNA for the CDR3 is TGCGCCAGCAGCCAAGGGGGTGACAGGGTGGAGTGGAAACTGTTTTTT.

This sequence joins TRBV20-1 and TRBJ2-1; 7 bases agree with TRBD2. This CDR3 has 15 amino acids. The V gene end was trimmed by 2 bases and the J gene end by 6 bases; junction bases not matched to a gene: 10. The germline V gene has CDR1 DFQATT and CDR2 SNEGSKA (reference sequence). In nucleotides, the CDR3 is TGCAGTGCTAGAAAACGTGGACTAGAAGGCAATGAGCAGTTCTTC. As protein: CSARKRGLEGNEQFF.

This clonotype has just a few counts. The chain links TRBV7-2 to TRBJ2-1; TRBD1 matches 8 bases. CDR3 length equals 14 residues. V gave up 11 bases and J gave up 4 bases; unmatched junction bases: 10. From germline, CDR1 is SGHTA and CDR2 FQGNSA. CDR3: CASTTGTGYNEQFF. CDR3 in DNA: TGTGCCTCAACAACCGGGACAGGTTACAATGAGCAGTTCTTC. Filled out from reference TRBV7-2 and TRBJ2-1, the complete variable domain reads GAGVSQSPSNKVTEKGKDVELRCDPISGHTALYWYRQSLGQGLEFLIYFQGNSAPDKSGLPSDRFSAERTGGSVSTLTIQRTQQEDSAVYLCASTTGTGYNEQFFGPGTRLTVL.